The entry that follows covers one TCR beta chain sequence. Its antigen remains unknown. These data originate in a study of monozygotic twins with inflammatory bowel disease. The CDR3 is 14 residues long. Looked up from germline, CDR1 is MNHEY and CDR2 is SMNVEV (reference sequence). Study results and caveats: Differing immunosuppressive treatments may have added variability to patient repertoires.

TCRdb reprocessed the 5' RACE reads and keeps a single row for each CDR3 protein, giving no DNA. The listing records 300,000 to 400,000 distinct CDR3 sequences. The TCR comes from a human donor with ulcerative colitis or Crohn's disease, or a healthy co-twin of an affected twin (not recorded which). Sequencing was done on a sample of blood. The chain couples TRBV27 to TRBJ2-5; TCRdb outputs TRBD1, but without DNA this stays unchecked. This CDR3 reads CASRPQGRQETQYF.